This is a list of T cell receptor beta chains from one sample in a study of blood T cell repertoires in COVID-19. Some clones are missing from TCRdb's copy, which holds only in-frame ones; the method was immunoSEQ multiplex PCR. This sample has under 200,000 clones, with 86% found just once. The specimen sequenced was peripheral blood. The source of these receptors is an elderly woman in a cohort sampled during active or convalescent COVID-19. CDR3s include the opening cysteine and the closing phenylalanine or tryptophan. The D gene is left open where the match is weak. Clone size is shown for a subset of rows, as once, few, many or a class of expanded clone.

J gene: TRBJ1-3
D gene: NA
V gene: TRBV7-4
clone size: NA
CDR3 protein: CASSWGTLGREVRSGNTIYF
CDR3 DNA: TGTGCCAGCAGCTGGGGCACCCTAGGAAGGGAGGTTAGGTCTGGAAACACCATATATTTT

J gene: TRBJ1-4
D gene: NA
V gene: TRBV5-8
clone size: NA
CDR3 protein: CASSLGLGRVKSNEKLFF
CDR3 DNA: TGTGCCAGCAGCTTGGGGTTGGGCAGGGTGAAGAGTAATGAAAAACTGTTTTTT

J gene: TRBJ1-5
D gene: NA
V gene: TRBV3-1/TRBV3-2
clone size: NA
CDR3 protein: CASSQGLSNQPQHF
CDR3 DNA: TGTGCCAGCAGCCAAGGACTGAGCAATCAGCCCCAGCATTTT

J gene: TRBJ1-1
D gene: TRBD1
V gene: TRBV2
clone size: NA
CDR3 protein: CASSPQGETEAFF
CDR3 DNA: TGTGCCAGCAGTCCTCAGGGGGAGACTGAAGCTTTCTTT

J gene: TRBJ1-1
D gene: NA
V gene: TRBV6-5
clone size: NA
CDR3 protein: CASSQGRGGAFF
CDR3 DNA: TGTGCCAGCAGCCAAGGTCGGGGAGGGGCTTTCTTT

J gene: TRBJ1-2
D gene: TRBD1
V gene: TRBV9
clone size: NA
CDR3 protein: CASSVVADRAGYTF
CDR3 DNA: TGTGCCAGCAGCGTAGTAGCCGACAGGGCTGGCTACACCTTC

J gene: TRBJ2-5
D gene: NA
V gene: TRBV6-5
clone size: NA
CDR3 protein: CASSYNPGQETQYF
CDR3 DNA: TGTGCCAGCAGTTACAATCCGGGACAAGAGACCCAGTACTTC

J gene: TRBJ1-5
D gene: NA
V gene: TRBV19
clone size: NA
CDR3 protein: CASSMEAGQPQHF
CDR3 DNA: TGTGCCAGTAGCATGGAGGCAGGTCAGCCCCAGCATTTT

J gene: TRBJ1-2
D gene: NA
V gene: TRBV28
clone size: once
CDR3 protein: CASSLVAAYGYTF
CDR3 DNA: TGTGCCAGCAGTTTAGTAGCGGCCTATGGCTACACCTTC

J gene: TRBJ1-4
D gene: TRBD1
V gene: TRBV25-1
clone size: NA
CDR3 protein: CASRRGTGDFKLFF
CDR3 DNA: TGTGCCAGCAGAAGAGGGACAGGGGATTTTAAACTGTTTTTT

J gene: TRBJ2-2
D gene: NA
V gene: TRBV24-1
clone size: NA
CDR3 protein: CATSDFAGWGNTGELFF
CDR3 DNA: TGTGCCACCAGTGATTTTGCGGGCTGGGGGAACACCGGGGAGCTGTTTTTT

J gene: TRBJ1-1
D gene: NA
V gene: TRBV28
clone size: NA
CDR3 protein: CASSSPRGGGDTEAFF
CDR3 DNA: TGTGCCAGCAGTTCCCCACGGGGAGGGGGGGACACTGAAGCTTTCTTT

J gene: TRBJ1-1
D gene: NA
V gene: TRBV18
clone size: NA
CDR3 protein: CASSTDRNTEAFF
CDR3 DNA: TGTGCCAGCTCAACCGACAGGAACACTGAAGCTTTCTTT

J gene: TRBJ1-3
D gene: TRBD1
V gene: TRBV11-2
clone size: NA
CDR3 protein: CASRSGGAGNTIYF
CDR3 DNA: TGTGCCAGCAGATCAGGGGGAGCTGGAAACACCATATATTTT

J gene: TRBJ2-5
D gene: NA
V gene: TRBV9
clone size: NA
CDR3 protein: CASSVSSKETQYF
CDR3 DNA: TGTGCCAGCAGCGTATCTAGCAAGGAGACCCAGTACTTC

J gene: TRBJ1-2
D gene: TRBD1
V gene: TRBV6-5
clone size: NA
CDR3 protein: CASSSGHGTGNYGYTF
CDR3 DNA: TGTGCCAGCAGTTCCGGACACGGGACAGGGAACTATGGCTACACCTTC

J gene: TRBJ2-1
D gene: NA
V gene: TRBV10-3
clone size: NA
CDR3 protein: CAISESWQDNEQFF
CDR3 DNA: TGTGCCATCAGTGAGTCCTGGCAGGACAATGAGCAGTTCTTC

J gene: TRBJ2-2
D gene: NA
V gene: TRBV21-1
clone size: NA
CDR3 protein: CASSKLRDRVTGELFF
CDR3 DNA: TGTGCCAGCAGCAAATTGCGAGACAGGGTTACCGGGGAGCTGTTTTTT

J gene: TRBJ1-3
D gene: NA
V gene: TRBV5-1
clone size: NA
CDR3 protein: CASSLALQGAGNTIYF
CDR3 DNA: TGCGCCAGCAGCTTGGCCCTACAGGGTGCGGGAAACACCATATATTTT

J gene: TRBJ1-4
D gene: TRBD1
V gene: TRBV3-1/TRBV3-2
clone size: NA
CDR3 protein: CASSQPQTGGNEKLFF
CDR3 DNA: TGTGCCAGCAGCCAACCGCAGACAGGGGGGAATGAAAAACTGTTTTTT

J gene: TRBJ2-1
D gene: NA
V gene: TRBV1
clone size: NA
CDR3 protein: CTSSQRKAGSYNEQFF
CDR3 DNA: TGCACCAGCAGCCAGCGGAAAGCGGGGAGTTACAATGAGCAGTTCTTC

J gene: TRBJ2-4
D gene: NA
V gene: TRBV4-1
clone size: NA
CDR3 protein: CASSQERWTENIQYF
CDR3 DNA: TGCGCCAGCAGCCAAGAAAGGTGGACTGAAAACATTCAGTACTTC

J gene: TRBJ1-5
D gene: NA
V gene: TRBV30
clone size: NA
CDR3 protein: CAWSVQAGIQPQHF
CDR3 DNA: TGTGCCTGGAGTGTACAAGCAGGGATTCAGCCCCAGCATTTT

J gene: TRBJ2-3
D gene: NA
V gene: TRBV10-2
clone size: NA
CDR3 protein: CASNLLRSTDTQYF
CDR3 DNA: TGCGCCAGCAATTTACTCCGTAGCACAGATACGCAGTATTTT

J gene: TRBJ2-1
D gene: NA
V gene: TRBV9
clone size: NA
CDR3 protein: CASSVAGGVFTGYNEQFF
CDR3 DNA: TGTGCCAGCAGCGTAGCGGGGGGCGTTTTCACAGGGTACAATGAGCAGTTCTTC

J gene: TRBJ2-1
D gene: TRBD2
V gene: TRBV20-1
clone size: NA
CDR3 protein: CSASQRGVVYEQFF
CDR3 DNA: TGCAGTGCTAGTCAGCGGGGGGTTGTGTATGAGCAGTTCTTC

J gene: TRBJ1-2
D gene: NA
V gene: TRBV11-2
clone size: NA
CDR3 protein: CASSPNTIFNYGYTF
CDR3 DNA: TGTGCCAGCAGCCCGAATACAATCTTTAACTATGGCTACACCTTC

J gene: TRBJ1-2
D gene: TRBD1
V gene: TRBV7-8
clone size: NA
CDR3 protein: CASSFGTGSYGYTF
CDR3 DNA: TGTGCCAGCAGCTTTGGGACAGGATCCTATGGCTACACCTTC

J gene: TRBJ2-5
D gene: TRBD1
V gene: TRBV5-1
clone size: NA
CDR3 protein: CASSLGTGVGETQYF
CDR3 DNA: TGCGCCAGCAGCCTAGGGACAGGGGTCGGAGAGACCCAGTACTTC

J gene: TRBJ2-5
D gene: TRBD1
V gene: TRBV5-1
clone size: NA
CDR3 protein: CASSRGPGQGTQETQYF
CDR3 DNA: TGCGCCAGCAGTCGCGGGCCGGGACAGGGGACCCAAGAGACCCAGTACTTC

J gene: TRBJ2-5
D gene: NA
V gene: TRBV5-1
clone size: NA
CDR3 protein: CASSLGLASGQETQYF
CDR3 DNA: TGCGCCAGCAGCTTGGGGCTAGCGTCTGGCCAAGAGACCCAGTACTTC

J gene: TRBJ2-3
D gene: TRBD1
V gene: TRBV6-5
clone size: NA
CDR3 protein: CASSQQGAGDTQYF
CDR3 DNA: TGTGCCAGCAGTCAACAGGGGGCCGGAGATACGCAGTATTTT

J gene: TRBJ2-5
D gene: NA
V gene: TRBV3-1/TRBV3-2
clone size: NA
CDR3 protein: CASSQNRAGGERRQETQYF
CDR3 DNA: TGTGCCAGCAGCCAAAATCGGGCGGGCGGGGAGAGGAGGCAAGAGACCCAGTACTTC

J gene: TRBJ1-2
D gene: TRBD1
V gene: TRBV25-1
clone size: NA
CDR3 protein: CATQPGQGTFNYGYTF
CDR3 DNA: TGTGCCACCCAACCGGGACAGGGGACTTTTAACTATGGCTACACCTTC

J gene: TRBJ1-2
D gene: NA
V gene: TRBV10-3
clone size: NA
CDR3 protein: CAISVGLNAYGYTF
CDR3 DNA: TGTGCCATCAGTGTGGGACTGAACGCTTATGGCTACACCTTC

J gene: TRBJ2-1
D gene: TRBD2
V gene: TRBV7-9
clone size: NA
CDR3 protein: CASGTKAGVLHNEQFF
CDR3 DNA: TGTGCCAGCGGCACGAAAGCGGGAGTTCTCCACAATGAGCAGTTCTTC

J gene: TRBJ1-3
D gene: TRBD1
V gene: TRBV3-1/TRBV3-2
clone size: few
CDR3 protein: CASSPLTGSGRGNTIYF
CDR3 DNA: TGTGCCAGCAGCCCCCTGACAGGGTCAGGGCGAGGAAACACCATATATTTT